This is a list of T cell receptor beta chains from one sample in a study of cytomegalovirus exposure and HLA in healthy donors. Here immunoSEQ multiplex PCR was the method, and the copy in TCRdb shows in-frame clones only, minus some. The sample lists fewer than 200,000 clones, about 77% seen once, with roughly 1.3% in the top ten. Sequenced input: PBMCs. The origin of the receptors is a woman aged 50 to 60 in good health and CMV-seronegative. The CDR3 runs from the conserved cysteine through the conserved F or W. The D gene is left open where the match is weak. Rows may omit the clone size; those that give it use once, few, many or a size class.

TRBJ2-1 - TRBV7-3 - TGTGCCAGCAGCTTAGCACAGGGCCTTTACAATGAGCAGTTCTTC CASSLAQGLYNEQFF
TRBJ2-3 - TRBV6-5 - TGTGCCAGGGGGGGGCGCACAGATACGCAGTATTTT CARGGRTDTQYF
TRBJ1-3 - TRBV9 TRBD1 TGTGCCAGCAGTTATACGGACAGGGGGCCTCTCCTAAACACCATATATTTT CASSYTDRGPLLNTIYF
TRBJ2-6 once TRBV5-1 - TGCGCCAGCAGCTACGGTGCGTCTGGGGCCAACGTCCTGACTTTC CASSYGASGANVLTF
TRBJ1-4 - TRBV18 - TGTGCCAGCTCACCACTCGGCGGCATCGGAACTAATGAAAAACTGTTTTTT CASSPLGGIGTNEKLFF
TRBJ1-5 - TRBV7-2 TRBD1 TGTGCCAGCAGCCCGTTCCGGGGGGCAGGGGGCCAGCCCCAGCATTTT CASSPFRGAGGQPQHF
TRBJ2-7 - TRBV18 - TGTGCCAGCTCACGTACAGGGTTAGGGGACTACGAGCAGTACTTC CASSRTGLGDYEQYF
TRBJ2-3 - TRBV6-4 - TGTGCCAGCAGCGCCGGGACAACAGATACAGATACGCAGTATTTT CASSAGTTDTDTQYF
TRBJ2-5 - TRBV2 - TGTGCCAGCCAGACACTGGGCGAGACCCAGTACTTC CASQTLGETQYF
TRBJ2-2 - TRBV11-3 TRBD1 TGTGCCAGCAGCTTAGTTTCCGGGACAGGGGCACGCACCGGGGAGCTGTTTTTT CASSLVSGTGARTGELFF
TRBJ2-5 - TRBV27 TRBD2 TGTGCCAGCATGATAGCGGGAGTTGAGACCCAGTACTTC CASMIAGVETQYF
TRBJ1-2 - TRBV28 - TGTGCCAGCAGTTGGTCGGACAGAACCCACTATGGCTACACCTTC CASSWSDRTHYGYTF
TRBJ2-3 - TRBV15 - TGTGCCACCAGCAGAGATCCCGGGGATACGCAGTATTTT CATSRDPGDTQYF
TRBJ2-2 - TRBV5-1 - TGCGCCAGCAGCTTGGTAGAGGGGGACACCGGGGAGCTGTTTTTT CASSLVEGDTGELFF
TRBJ1-1 - TRBV5-1 TRBD1 TGCGCCAGCAGCCGGGACAGGGCCACTGAAGCTTTCTTT CASSRDRATEAFF
TRBJ2-1 many TRBV7-9 - TGTGCCAGCAGCTTAGTACAGGGAGTTGATGAGCAGTTCTTC CASSLVQGVDEQFF
TRBJ2-2 - TRBV4-3 - TGCGCCAGCAGCCAAGTCGGGTTCGCCGGGGAGCTGTTTTTT CASSQVGFAGELFF
TRBJ2-1 - TRBV27 TRBD2 TGTGCCAGCAGTACTGCTAGCGGCGAGCAGTTCTTC CASSTASGEQFF
TRBJ1-2 - TRBV2 - TGTGCCAGCAGTGAAGCGGTGGGGGGAAGGAACTATGGCTACACCTTC CASSEAVGGRNYGYTF
TRBJ1-1 - TRBV9 - TGTGCCAGCAGCTCCCTCGGGGGGGTGAACACTGAAGCTTTCTTT CASSSLGGVNTEAFF
TRBJ2-2 - TRBV2 TRBD1 TGTGCCAGCAGGACGGAGACAGGGACCGGGGAGCTGTTTTTT CASRTETGTGELFF
TRBJ1-4 - TRBV28 - TGTGCCAGCAGTCCCCGGGGCCGGGAGGAAAAACTGTTTTTT CASSPRGREEKLFF
TRBJ1-6 - TRBV15 TRBD1 TGTGCCACCAGCAGAGAGTGGGGGAGACTGAACATGGGACAGGGAGATTCACCCCTCCACTTT CATSREWGRLNMGQGDSPLHF
TRBJ2-3 - TRBV6-5 TRBD1 TGTGCCAGCAGCCATACAGGGGACAGCACAGATACGCAGTATTTT CASSHTGDSTDTQYF
TRBJ1-3 - TRBV28 TRBD1 TGTGCCAGCAGATCCGGATCAGGGGGCATAAACACCATATATTTT CASRSGSGGINTIYF
TRBJ2-7 - TRBV4-3 TRBD1 TGCGCCAGCAGCCAATCCCTTTCGGCAGGCACTGGGACAGGGACCTACGAGCAGTACTTC CASSQSLSAGTGTGTYEQYF
TRBJ2-7 - TRBV7-7 TRBD1 TGTGCTAGCAGCCCCGGGAGGACAGGGGGTCTCGAGCAGTACTTC CASSPGRTGGLEQYF
TRBJ2-7 once TRBV6-6 TRBD2 TGTGCCAGCAGTCAGCGGGGGGGAGCCTACGAGCAGTACTTC CASSQRGGAYEQYF
TRBJ1-1 few TRBV5-1 TRBD1 TGCGCCAGCAGCCCGGGACAGATGAACACTGAAGCTTTCTTT CASSPGQMNTEAFF
TRBJ2-7 few TRBV6-1 - TGTGCCAGCAGTGACCAGATACTACAGGAGCACGAGCAGTACTTC CASSDQILQEHEQYF
TRBJ2-7 - TRBV7-2 - TGTGCCAGCAGCTTAGTGAGGTACGAGCAGTACTTC CASSLVRYEQYF
TRBJ2-7 few TRBV5-6 - TGTGCCAGCAGCTCCCGAGCCTACGAGCAGTACTTC CASSSRAYEQYF
TRBJ1-5 few TRBV5-1 TRBD1 TGCGCCAGTAGACAGGGGGTTAGCAATCAGCCCCAGCATTTT CASRQGVSNQPQHF
TRBJ2-7 few TRBV10-2 - TGCGCCAGCAGTGAGTCAGGGGGTACAGTTCCCTACGAGCAGTACTTC CASSESGGTVPYEQYF
TRBJ1-2 - TRBV5-4 - - CASSFGSGGSSGYTF
TRBJ2-7 - TRBV4-3 TRBD2 TGCGCCAGCAGCCCATATAGCGGGTACGAGCAGTACTTC CASSPYSGYEQYF
TRBJ1-2 - TRBV21-1 - TGTGCCAGCAGCCCGCGAACAGGCCTGTCCTATGGCTACACCTTC CASSPRTGLSYGYTF
TRBJ1-2 - TRBV5-1 TRBD1 TGCGCCAGCAGCCGAGTGACAGGGGCGAACTATGGCTACACCTTC CASSRVTGANYGYTF
TRBJ1-1 - TRBV27 - TGTGCCAGCAGTTTATGGGGGGTGAAGAACACTGAAGCTTTCTTT CASSLWGVKNTEAFF
TRBJ2-1 - TRBV7-6 TRBD2 TGTGCCAGCAGCTCAACTTGGACTAGCGGGGTGGGCAATGAGCAGTTCTTC CASSSTWTSGVGNEQFF
TRBJ1-5 - TRBV7-8 TRBD1 TGTGCCAGCAGCTTAGCGACAGGGAAGCAGGGTAGCAATCAGCCCCAGCATTTT CASSLATGKQGSNQPQHF
TRBJ2-3 - TRBV27 - TGTGCCAGCAGTTTAGCGGGGCGGAGTCACGATACGCAGTATTTT CASSLAGRSHDTQYF
TRBJ2-7 - TRBV11-3 - TGTGCCAGCAGCTTAGACCCCCGGGGTCCTAACGAGCAGTACTTC CASSLDPRGPNEQYF
TRBJ2-1 - TRBV5-6 TRBD2 TGTGCCAGCAGCTTGGCCGGGACTAGCGGGTTATACAATGAGCAGTTCTTC CASSLAGTSGLYNEQFF
TRBJ2-4 few TRBV27 TRBD2 TGTGCCAGCAGTTTATCCGGGGGGGCAGGGTGGAACATTCAGTACTTC CASSLSGGAGWNIQYF
TRBJ1-1 - TRBV4-1 - TGCGCCAGCAGCCAAGAGGAGGGACCGAACACTGAAGCTTTCTTT CASSQEEGPNTEAFF
TRBJ2-1 - TRBV5-1 TRBD1 TGCGCCAGCAGCCCGGGGACAGCGAATGAGCAGTTCTTC CASSPGTANEQFF
TRBJ2-1 - TRBV27 - TGTGCCAGCAGTTACAGCAGCGGCACTTACAATGAGCAGTTCTTC CASSYSSGTYNEQFF
TRBJ2-7 few TRBV2 TRBD1 TGTGCCAGCAGCGGGACAGGGGACAGTGCCTCCTACGAGCAGTACTTC CASSGTGDSASYEQYF
TRBJ2-7 - TRBV7-2 TRBD2 TGTGCCAGCAGCTTATGGCGGGGGAACTACGAGCAGTACTTC CASSLWRGNYEQYF
TRBJ2-7 - TRBV21-1 - TGTGCCAGCAGCAAAGTGGAGCGGGACCACGAGCAGTACTTC CASSKVERDHEQYF